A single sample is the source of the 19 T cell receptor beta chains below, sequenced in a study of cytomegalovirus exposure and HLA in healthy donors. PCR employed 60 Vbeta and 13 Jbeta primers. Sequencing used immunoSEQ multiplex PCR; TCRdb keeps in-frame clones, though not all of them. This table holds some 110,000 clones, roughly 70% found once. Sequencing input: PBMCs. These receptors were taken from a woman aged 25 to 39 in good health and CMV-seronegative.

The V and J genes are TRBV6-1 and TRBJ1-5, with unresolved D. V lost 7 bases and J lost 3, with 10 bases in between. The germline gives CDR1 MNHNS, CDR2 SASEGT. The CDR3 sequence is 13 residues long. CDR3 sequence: CASKMANNQPQHF. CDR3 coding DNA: TGTGCCAGCAAAATGGCCAACAATCAGCCCCAGCATTTT.

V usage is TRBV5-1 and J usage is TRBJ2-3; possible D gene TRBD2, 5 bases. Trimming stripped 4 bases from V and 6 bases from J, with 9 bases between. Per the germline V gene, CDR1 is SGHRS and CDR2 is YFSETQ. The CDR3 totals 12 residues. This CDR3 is CASSPRGDTQYF. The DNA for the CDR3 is TGCGCCAGCAGCCCTAGAGGGGATACGCAGTATTTT. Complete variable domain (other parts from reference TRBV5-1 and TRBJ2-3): KAGVTQTPRYLIKTRGQQVTLSCSPISGHRSVSWYQQTPGQGLQFLFEYFSETQRNKGNFPGRFSGRQFSNSRSEMNVSTLELGDSALYLCASSPRGDTQYFGPGTRLTVL.

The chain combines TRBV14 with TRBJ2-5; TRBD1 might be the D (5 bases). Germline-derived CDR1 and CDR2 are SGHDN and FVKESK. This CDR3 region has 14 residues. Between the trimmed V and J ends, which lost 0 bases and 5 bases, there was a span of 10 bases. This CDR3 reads CASSQDARVETQYF. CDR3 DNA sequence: TGTGCCAGCAGCCAAGATGCCAGGGTTGAGACCCAGTACTTC.

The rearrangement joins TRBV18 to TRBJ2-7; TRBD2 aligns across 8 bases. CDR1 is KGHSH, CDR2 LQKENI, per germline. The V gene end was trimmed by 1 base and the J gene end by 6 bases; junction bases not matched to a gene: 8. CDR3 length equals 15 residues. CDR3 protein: CASSPQVGRASEQYF. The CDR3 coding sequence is TGTGCCAGCTCACCACAGGTCGGGAGGGCCTCCGAGCAGTACTTC.

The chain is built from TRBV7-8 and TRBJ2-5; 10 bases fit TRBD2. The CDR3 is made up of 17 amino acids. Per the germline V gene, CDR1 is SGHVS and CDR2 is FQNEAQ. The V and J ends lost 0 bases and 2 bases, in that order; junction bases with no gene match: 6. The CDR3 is CASSLALAGAVQETQYF. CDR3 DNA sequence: TGTGCCAGCAGCTTAGCGCTAGCGGGGGCGGTACAAGAGACCCAGTACTTC. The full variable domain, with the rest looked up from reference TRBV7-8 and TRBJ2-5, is GAGVSQSPRYKVAKRGQDVALRCDPISGHVSLFWYQQALGQGPEFLTYFQNEAQLDKSGLPSDRFFAERPEGSVSTLKIQRTQQEDSAVYLCASSLALAGAVQETQYFGPGTRLLVL.

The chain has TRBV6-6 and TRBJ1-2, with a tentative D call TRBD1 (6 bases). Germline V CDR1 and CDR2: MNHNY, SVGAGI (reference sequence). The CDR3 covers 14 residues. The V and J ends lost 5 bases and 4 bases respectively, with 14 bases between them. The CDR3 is CASSITGLGYGYTF. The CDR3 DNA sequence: TGTGCCAGCAGTATTACAGGGCTGGGCTATGGCTACACCTTC.

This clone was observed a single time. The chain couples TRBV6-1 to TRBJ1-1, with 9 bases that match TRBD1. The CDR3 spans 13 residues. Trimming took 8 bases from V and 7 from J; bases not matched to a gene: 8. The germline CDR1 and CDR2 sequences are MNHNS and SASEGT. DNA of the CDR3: TGTGCCAGCGGGGACAGGGCTCATTTTGAAGCTTTCTTT. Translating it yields CASGDRAHFEAFF.

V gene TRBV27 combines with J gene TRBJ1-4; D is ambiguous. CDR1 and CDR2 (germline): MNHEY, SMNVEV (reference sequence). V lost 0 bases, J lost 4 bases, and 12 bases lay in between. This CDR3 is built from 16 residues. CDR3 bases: TGTGCCAGCAGTTTATCCCCCTCCTTTCTTAATGAAAAACTGTTTTTT. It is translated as CASSLSPSFLNEKLFF.

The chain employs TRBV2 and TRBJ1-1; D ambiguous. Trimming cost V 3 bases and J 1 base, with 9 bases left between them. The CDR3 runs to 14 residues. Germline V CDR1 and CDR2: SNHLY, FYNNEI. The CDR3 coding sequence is TGTGCCAGCAGTGACTTGGGCCCGAACACTGAAGCTTTCTTT. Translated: CASSDLGPNTEAFF. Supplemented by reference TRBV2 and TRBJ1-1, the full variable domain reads EPEVTQTPSHQVTQMGQEVILRCVPISNHLYFYWYRQILGQKVEFLVSFYNNEISEKSEIFDDQFSVERPDGSNFTLKIRSTKLEDSAMYFCASSDLGPNTEAFFGQGTRLTVV.

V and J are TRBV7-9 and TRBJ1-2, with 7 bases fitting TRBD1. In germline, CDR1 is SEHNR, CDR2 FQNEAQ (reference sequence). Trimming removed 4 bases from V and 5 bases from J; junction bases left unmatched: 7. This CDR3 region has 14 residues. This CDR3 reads CASSSLQGVYGYTF. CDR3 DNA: TGTGCCAGCAGCTCTCTTCAGGGGGTTTATGGCTACACCTTC. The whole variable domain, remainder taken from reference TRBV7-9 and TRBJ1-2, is DTGVSQNPRHKITKRGQNVTFRCDPISEHNRLYWYRQTLGQGPEFLTYFQNEAQLEKSRLLSDRFSAERPKGSFSTLEIQRTEQGDSAMYLCASSSLQGVYGYTFGSGTRLTVV.

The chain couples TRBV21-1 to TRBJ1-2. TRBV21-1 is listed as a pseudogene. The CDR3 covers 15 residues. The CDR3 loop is CASSKDRGRGHGYTF. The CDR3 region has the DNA TGTGCCAGCAGCAAAGATAGGGGGAGGGGCCACGGCTACACCTTC.

This chain's CDR3 is CASSEAGQVGANIQYF. The CDR3 DNA reads as TGTGCCAGCAGTGAAGCAGGCCAGGTTGGGGCAAACATTCAGTACTTC. V gene TRBV2 combines with J gene TRBJ2-4, with D tentatively TRBD1 (5 bases). V was cut by 0 bases and J by 6 bases, with 15 bases left in between. This CDR3 is 16 amino acids long. The V gene's germline CDR1 is SNHLY and CDR2 FYNNEI.

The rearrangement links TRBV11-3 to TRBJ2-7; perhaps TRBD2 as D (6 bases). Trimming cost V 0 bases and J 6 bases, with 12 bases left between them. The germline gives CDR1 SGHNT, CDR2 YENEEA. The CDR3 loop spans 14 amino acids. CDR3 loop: CASSLDRRGAEQYF. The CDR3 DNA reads TGTGCCAGCAGCTTAGACCGGAGGGGTGCCGAGCAGTACTTC.

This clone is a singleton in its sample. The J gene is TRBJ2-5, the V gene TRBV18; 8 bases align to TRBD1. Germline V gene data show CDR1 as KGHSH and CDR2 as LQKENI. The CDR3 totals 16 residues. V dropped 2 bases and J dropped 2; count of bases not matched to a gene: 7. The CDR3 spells CASSPLGQGSQETQYF. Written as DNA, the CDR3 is TGTGCCAGCTCACCATTAGGACAGGGCAGTCAAGAGACCCAGTACTTC.

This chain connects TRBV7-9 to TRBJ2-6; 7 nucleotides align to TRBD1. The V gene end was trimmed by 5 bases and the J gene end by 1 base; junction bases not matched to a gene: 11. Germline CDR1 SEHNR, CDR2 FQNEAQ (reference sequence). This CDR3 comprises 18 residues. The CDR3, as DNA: TGTGCCAGCAGCCCACCGACAGGGCGATTATCTGGGGCCAACGTCCTGACTTTC. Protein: CASSPPTGRLSGANVLTF.

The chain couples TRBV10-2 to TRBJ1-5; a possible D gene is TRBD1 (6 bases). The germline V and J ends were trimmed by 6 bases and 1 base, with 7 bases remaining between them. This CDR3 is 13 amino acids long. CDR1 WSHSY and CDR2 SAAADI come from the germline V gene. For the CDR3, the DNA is TGCGCCAGCAGAACAGGGAGCAATCAGCCCCAGCATTTT. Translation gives CASRTGSNQPQHF.

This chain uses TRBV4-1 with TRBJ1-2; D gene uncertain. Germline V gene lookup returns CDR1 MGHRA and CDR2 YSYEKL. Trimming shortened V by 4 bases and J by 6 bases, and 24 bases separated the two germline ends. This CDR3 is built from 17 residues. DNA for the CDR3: TGCGCCAGCAGCCTCAAAGAAGAGGCAGCCGGAAGAGATGGCTACACCTTC. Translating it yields CASSLKEEAAGRDGYTF.

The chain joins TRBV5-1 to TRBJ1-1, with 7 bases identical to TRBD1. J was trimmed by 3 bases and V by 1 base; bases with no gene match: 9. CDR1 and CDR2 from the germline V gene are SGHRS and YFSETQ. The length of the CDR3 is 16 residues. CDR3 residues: CASSLFRDSIDTEAFF. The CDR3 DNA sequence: TGCGCCAGCAGCTTGTTCCGGGACAGTATAGACACTGAAGCTTTCTTT.

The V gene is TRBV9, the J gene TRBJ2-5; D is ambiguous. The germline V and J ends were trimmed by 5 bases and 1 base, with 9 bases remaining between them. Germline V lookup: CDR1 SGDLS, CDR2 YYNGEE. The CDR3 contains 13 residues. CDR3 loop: CASRKHLQETQYF. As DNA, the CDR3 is TGTGCCAGCAGGAAGCACCTCCAAGAGACCCAGTACTTC.